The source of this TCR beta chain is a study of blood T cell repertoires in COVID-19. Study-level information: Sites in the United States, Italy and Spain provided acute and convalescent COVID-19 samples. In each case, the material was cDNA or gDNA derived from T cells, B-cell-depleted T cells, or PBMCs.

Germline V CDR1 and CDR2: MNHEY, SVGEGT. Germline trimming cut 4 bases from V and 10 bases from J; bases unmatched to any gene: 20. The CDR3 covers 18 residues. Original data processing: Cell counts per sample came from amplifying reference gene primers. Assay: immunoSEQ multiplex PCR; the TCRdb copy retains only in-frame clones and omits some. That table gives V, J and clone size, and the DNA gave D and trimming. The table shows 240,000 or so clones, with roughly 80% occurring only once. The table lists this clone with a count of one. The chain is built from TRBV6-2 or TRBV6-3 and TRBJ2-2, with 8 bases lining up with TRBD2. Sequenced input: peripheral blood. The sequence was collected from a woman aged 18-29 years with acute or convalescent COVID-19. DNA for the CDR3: TGTGCCAGCAGTTCGCTCCTCTCGGGACTAGTCGCCGTCGAGGAGCTGTTTTTT. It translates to CASSSLLSGLVAVEELFF.